There are many counts of the clone carrying this T cell receptor beta chain. CDR3 length: 14 amino acids. Between the trimmed V and J ends, which lost 6 bases and 5 bases, there was a span of 16 bases. Germline CDR1 and CDR2: MNHEY and SVGEGT. These data originate in a study of early T cells in non-severe SARS-CoV-2 infection. Across the study: Unsorted whole blood bulk RNA was sequenced, with unpaired chains.

Individual cDNA molecules each received unique molecular identifiers attached to them. TCRdb reprocessed the 5' RACE reads with MiXCR, giving one entry per CDR3 protein. The sample includes under 30,000 distinct CDR3 sequences, around 5% seen only once; the top ten take approximately 5.8%. The sequence was obtained from an adult who was a healthcare worker with PCR-confirmed SARS-CoV-2 infection or an uninfected control (not recorded which). V and J are TRBV6-2 or TRBV6-3 and TRBJ1-2; unclear D gene. The sequencing input was whole blood. CDR3 amino acids: CASRTPASGYGYTF. DNA of the CDR3: TGTGCCAGCAGAACCCCTGCATCGGGGTATGGCTACACCTTC.